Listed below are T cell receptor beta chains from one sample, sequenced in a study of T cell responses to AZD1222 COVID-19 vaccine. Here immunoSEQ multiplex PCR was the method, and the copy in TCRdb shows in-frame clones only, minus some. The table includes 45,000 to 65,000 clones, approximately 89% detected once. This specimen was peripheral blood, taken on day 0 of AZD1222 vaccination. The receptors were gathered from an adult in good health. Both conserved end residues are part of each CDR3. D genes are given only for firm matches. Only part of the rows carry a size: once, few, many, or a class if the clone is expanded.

CDR3nt: TGCGCCAGCAGCTTGGAAGGTTTGGGGGCGGCGGGCACTGAAGCTTTCTTT
CDR3aa: CASSLEGLGAAGTEAFF
v_gene: TRBV5-1
abundance: .
d_gene: .
j_gene: TRBJ1-1

CDR3nt: TGCGCCAGCAGCTCGGGACAGGGGATAGGTTCACCCCTCCACTTT
CDR3aa: CASSSGQGIGSPLHF
v_gene: TRBV5-1
abundance: .
d_gene: TRBD1
j_gene: TRBJ1-6

CDR3nt: TGCGCCAGCAGCTTGCCAGGGGGCGTTTACGAGCAGTACTTC
CDR3aa: CASSLPGGVYEQYF
v_gene: TRBV5-1
abundance: few
d_gene: TRBD1
j_gene: TRBJ2-7

CDR3nt: TGCGCCAGCAGCTCAGGCGCGGTTCCCACCGGGGAGCTGTTTTTT
CDR3aa: CASSSGAVPTGELFF
v_gene: TRBV5-1
abundance: few
d_gene: .
j_gene: TRBJ2-2

CDR3nt: TGTGCCAGCAGTGACGGGACAGGGACTTATGGAAACACCATATATTTT
CDR3aa: CASSDGTGTYGNTIYF
v_gene: TRBV6-1
abundance: once
d_gene: TRBD1
j_gene: TRBJ1-3

CDR3nt: TGTGCCAGCAGGGCTAGCGGGACTAAGACCGGGGAGCTGTTTTTT
CDR3aa: CASRASGTKTGELFF
v_gene: TRBV3-1/TRBV3-2
abundance: .
d_gene: TRBD2
j_gene: TRBJ2-2

CDR3nt: TGTGCCAGCAGCTTAGTAGACTCACCCAAGGTCCTTCAGTACTTC
CDR3aa: CASSLVDSPKVLQYF
v_gene: TRBV7-9
abundance: .
d_gene: .
j_gene: TRBJ2-4

CDR3nt: TGTGCCAGCAGCCCGACGAACGGGGAGCAGTTCTTC
CDR3aa: CASSPTNGEQFF
v_gene: TRBV4-2
abundance: .
d_gene: .
j_gene: TRBJ2-1

CDR3nt: TGTGCCAGCAGCCAAGCCCACCAGGAGCCCAATCAGCCCCAGCATTTT
CDR3aa: CASSQAHQEPNQPQHF
v_gene: TRBV4-2
abundance: .
d_gene: .
j_gene: TRBJ1-5

CDR3nt: TGTGCCAGCTCACCCGGGACTAGCGGGAGCGGGGAGACCCAGTACTTC
CDR3aa: CASSPGTSGSGETQYF
v_gene: TRBV18
abundance: .
d_gene: TRBD2
j_gene: TRBJ2-5